This entry lists 14 T cell receptor beta chains sequenced from one sample in a study of T cells in Graves' hyperthyroidism and ophthalmopathy. Amplified regions were TCR beta CDR3 sequences from RNA transcripts. Researchers ran a first-round RT-PCR on the TCR CDR3 using the HTBI primer set. TCRdb recomputed calls from the multiplex PCR reads with MiXCR, one row per CDR3 protein. This sample has 660,000 or so distinct CDR3 sequences, with roughly 20% found just once. The sequenced material came from blood. The receptors derive from a man under 40 with Graves' ophthalmopathy.

The sample holds many counts of this clonotype. V usage is TRBV12-3 or TRBV12-4 and J usage is TRBJ1-1; TRBD1 matches 7 bases. Trimming took 7 bases from V and 0 from J; bases not matched to a gene: 5. The CDR3 has 14 amino acids. As DNA, the CDR3 is TGTGCCAGCACCCCGACAGGGCTGAACACTGAAGCTTTCTTT. Amino acids: CASTPTGLNTEAFF.

This sequence joins TRBV6-1 and TRBJ2-7; TRBD1 is a possible D gene (6 bases). Between the trimmed V and J ends, which lost 5 bases and 2 bases, there was a span of 10 bases. This CDR3 is built from 13 residues. Per the germline V gene, CDR1 is MNHNS and CDR2 is SASEGT. The DNA of the CDR3 is TGTGCCAGCAGTACAGGGTTTACCTACGAGCAGTACTTC. Its protein product is CASSTGFTYEQYF.

In this sample, this clonotype turned up a few times. V usage is TRBV10-3 and J usage is TRBJ2-7; D ambiguous. CDR1 and CDR2 (germline): ENHRY, SYGVKD. There are 13 residues in the CDR3. Between the trimmed V and J ends, which lost 3 bases and 0 bases, there was a span of 6 bases. In DNA, the CDR3 is TGTGCCATCAGTGATAGGGACTCCTACGAGCAGTACTTC. It codes for CAISDRDSYEQYF.

This sequence joins TRBV25-1 and TRBJ1-6; D is possibly TRBD1 (5 bases). Germline-derived CDR1 and CDR2 are MGHDK and SYGVNS. With 1 base removed from V and 8 bases from J, the gap between germline ends came to 9 bases. The CDR3 covers 14 residues. This chain's CDR3 is CASSESGAYSPLHF. In DNA, the CDR3 is TGTGCCAGCAGTGAATCCGGGGCGTATTCACCCCTCCACTTT.

This clonotype was seen a handful of times. The gene calls are TRBV5-1 and TRBJ2-1; 7 bases are a match to TRBD1. The junction had 12 bases not matched to a gene; V was cut back by 4 bases and J by 8 bases. Germline V lookup: CDR1 SGHRS, CDR2 YFSETQ. This CDR3 is built from 15 residues. The DNA of the CDR3 is TGCGCCAGCAGCCCCCGAGCAGGGGGAAGGGATGAGCAGTTCTTC. Its translation is CASSPRAGGRDEQFF.

This clonotype was counted at least ten times. This rearrangement joins TRBV20-1 to TRBJ1-1, with TRBD1 as a possible D gene (6 bases). The germline CDR1 and CDR2 sequences are DFQATT and SNEGSKA (reference sequence). V was clipped by 1 base and J by 3 bases, with 15 bases between them. CDR3 length: 15 residues. The CDR3 sequence: CSARVIAGAYTEAFF. The CDR3 nucleotides are TGCAGTGCTAGAGTAATTGCAGGGGCGTACACTGAAGCTTTCTTT.

This clonotype came up many times. The gene calls are TRBV20-1 and TRBJ2-7; D possibly uses TRBD1 or TRBD2 (6 bases each). Germline lookup yields CDR1 DFQATT and CDR2 SNEGSKA (reference sequence). Trimming took 3 bases from V and 3 from J, leaving 15 bases between them. The CDR3 totals 14 residues. CDR3 sequence: CSASWAGHRYEQYF. The DNA for the CDR3 is TGCAGTGCTAGTTGGGCGGGACACCGCTACGAGCAGTACTTC.

At least ten counts were recorded for this clonotype. The genes are TRBV12-3 or TRBV12-4 and TRBJ2-1, with TRBD2 matching over 10 bases. The CDR3 is 15 residues long. With V trimmed by 6 bases and J by 2 bases, 4 bases remained unmatched. CDR3 region: CASSSGTSAYNEQFF. CDR3 coding DNA: TGTGCCAGCAGCTCCGGGACTAGCGCCTACAATGAGCAGTTCTTC.

This clonotype was observed many times. J is TRBJ1-6 and V is TRBV28; D possibly corresponds to TRBD1 (5 bases). V gave up 6 bases and J gave up 3 bases, with 12 bases separating them. CDR1 is MDHEN and CDR2 is SYDVKM in the germline V gene. The CDR3 has 15 residues. CDR3 amino acids: CASSPPGLYNSPLHF. The CDR3, as DNA: TGTGCCAGCAGCCCCCCGGGACTCTATAATTCACCCCTCCACTTT.

This clonotype was observed many times. V gene TRBV2 combines with J gene TRBJ2-7; 9 positions match TRBD1. With V trimmed by 0 bases and J by 3 bases, 3 bases remained unmatched. Per germline, CDR1 SNHLY and CDR2 FYNNEI. The CDR3 sequence is 15 residues long. For the CDR3, the DNA is TGTGCCAGCAGTGAAGCGTTGACAGGGGGCTACGAGCAGTACTTC. Its translation is CASSEALTGGYEQYF.

There are many counts of this clonotype. Its ends do not fully match the called genes, so a read error is possible. This chain connects TRBV5-1 to TRBJ1-1; 7 nucleotides agree with TRBD1. The CDR3 has 15 residues. Looked up from germline, CDR1 is SGHRS and CDR2 is YFSETQ. CDR3 protein: CASSPRQGMNTEAFF. For the CDR3, the DNA is TGTGCCAGCAGTCCAAGACAGGGAATGAACACTGAAGCTTTCTTT.

This chain uses TRBV6-1 with TRBJ2-7; D assignment may be TRBD1 or TRBD2 (5 bases each). Germline-derived CDR1 and CDR2 are MNHNS and SASEGT. V lost 1 base to trimming and J lost 5 bases, with 9 bases between them. The CDR3 has 13 amino acids. CDR3 bases: TGTGCCAGCAGTGAAGGGGGGAACGACGAGCAGTACTTC. Translating it yields CASSEGGNDEQYF.

CDR3 coding DNA: TGCGCCAGCAGCTACGGGACAGCCTCCGGGACTGGGGCCAACGTCCTGACTTTC. This sequence encodes CASSYGTASGTGANVLTF. The rearrangement links TRBV5-1 to TRBJ2-6; 7 nucleotides align to TRBD1. The germline CDR1 and CDR2 sequences are SGHRS and YFSETQ. The CDR3 is 18 residues long. J lost 2 bases, V lost 3 bases, and 11 bases had no gene match.

This chain uses TRBV9 with TRBJ2-1, with TRBD2 identical over 8 bases. This CDR3 contains 17 residues. V dropped 2 bases and J dropped 5; count of bases not matched to a gene: 12. From germline, CDR1 is SGDLS and CDR2 YYNGEE. CDR3 DNA sequence: TGTGCCAGCAGCGTCAATCGACTAGCGAGAGATAACAATGAGCAGTTCTTC. This encodes CASSVNRLARDNNEQFF.